The 24 T cell receptor beta chains below all came from one sample that was sequenced in a study of T cell clonotyping in hematopoietic cell transplantation. Profiled with immunoSEQ multiplex PCR; TCRdb holds only in-frame clones, not every one. This sample has about 4,400 clones; about 74% occur once, and the top ten carry more than 8.5%. The sample here was PBMCs, taken 100 days after allogeneic stem cell transplant. All receptors come from a male patient between 55 and 70 years old who had an allogeneic stem cell transplant, so the T cells may come from the graft donor. Some clones in this sample may be carry-over from other donors' samples.

For this clone: This CDR3 is also generated by other DNA sequences in the sample. The chain employs TRBV19 and TRBJ2-1, with TRBD2 matching 12 bases. CDR1 and CDR2 (germline): LNHDA, SQIVND (reference sequence). J lost 4 bases, V lost 3 bases, and 1 base had no gene match. The length of the CDR3 is 15 residues. The CDR3: CASSMTSGGYNEQFF. In DNA form, the CDR3 reads TGTGCCAGTAGTATGACTAGCGGGGGATACAATGAGCAGTTCTTC.

The chain has TRBV5-1 and TRBJ2-7; 12 bases align to TRBD2. Germline V CDR1 and CDR2: SGHRS, YFSETQ. The CDR3 loop spans 14 amino acids. Losses at the gene ends were 5 bases for V and 4 bases for J; bases not matched to a gene: 4. The CDR3 spells CASRTSGSSYEQYF. In nucleotides, the CDR3 is TGCGCCAGCAGGACTAGCGGGAGTTCATACGAGCAGTACTTC.

The chain uses TRBV30 and TRBJ1-1, with unresolved D. V dropped 5 bases and J dropped 2 bases, with 12 bases sitting between them. Germline values: CDR1 GTSNPN, CDR2 SVGIG (reference sequence). This CDR3 contains 13 residues. The CDR3 DNA follows: TGTGCCTGGTCCCTTAGCCCAAACACTGAAGCTTTCTTT. It yields the protein CAWSLSPNTEAFF. Complete variable domain (other parts from reference TRBV30 and TRBJ1-1): SQTIHQWPATLVQPVGSPLSLECTVEGTSNPNLYWYRQAAGRGLQLLFYSVGIGQISSEVPQNLSASRPQDRQFILSSKKLLLSDSGFYLCAWSLSPNTEAFFGQGTRLTVV.

This chain joins TRBV4-2 and TRBJ2-7; D call uncertain. Germline values: CDR1 LGHNA, CDR2 YNFKEQ. V lost 2 bases to trimming and J lost 0 bases, with 8 bases between them. CDR3 length: 14 residues. The CDR3 region is CASSQLDPSYEQYF. The CDR3 DNA sequence: TGTGCCAGCAGCCAATTAGATCCCTCCTACGAGCAGTACTTC.

Regarding this clone: This may be a read error: a much more frequent sequence differs by one nucleotide. The chain links TRBV27 to TRBJ2-7; unclear D gene. Germline V gene lookup returns CDR1 MNHEY and CDR2 SMNVEV (reference sequence). V lost 0 bases to trimming and J lost 3 bases, with 9 bases between them. This CDR3 is built from 14 residues. CDR3 in amino acids: CASSLSSRFYEQYF. In DNA, the CDR3 is TGTGCCAGCAGTTTATCGTCCAGATTCTACGAGCAGTACTTC.

The chain carries TRBV4-1 and TRBJ2-5; TRBD2 might be the D (6 bases). Deletions cut 1 base from V and 5 bases from J, with 11 bases between. CDR1 and CDR2 (germline): MGHRA, YSYEKL. This CDR3 spans 14 amino acids. CDR3 sequence (DNA): TGCGCCAGCAGCCAAGCGGGGGTGAGGGAGACCCAGTACTTC. Translation gives CASSQAGVRETQYF.

This clone is labeled as large. The chain combines TRBV11-3 with TRBJ1-1; no definite D call. Germline assignment: CDR1 SGHNT and CDR2 YENEEA. The CDR3 consists of 15 residues. Trimming removed 1 base at V and 3 bases at J, with 12 bases between. In DNA, the CDR3 is TGTGCCAGCAGCTTAGGACCGGTTGGATACACTGAAGCTTTCTTT. Translation gives CASSLGPVGYTEAFF.

This clone has just a few counts. One end of the junction fails to match germline, which may point to a read error. CDR3 sequence: CAGSYEAGGSYEQYF. CDR3 nucleotides: TGTGCCGGCAGTTACGAGGCAGGGGGGTCCTACGAGCAGTACTTC. The chain joins TRBV6-5 to TRBJ2-7, with D tentatively TRBD1 (7 bases). This CDR3 has 15 amino acids. CDR1 is MNHEY and CDR2 is SVGAGI in the germline V gene.

In this sample, this clone turned up a few times. V and J are TRBV19 and TRBJ1-5, with TRBD1 identical over 9 bases. V lost 0 bases and J lost 0; bases outside the gene matches: 6. This CDR3 has 18 residues. The germline V gene encodes CDR1 LNHDA and CDR2 SQIVND (reference sequence). The CDR3 is CASSIDRYRGLSNQPQHF. In DNA, the CDR3 is TGTGCCAGTAGTATAGATCGGTACAGGGGGCTTAGCAATCAGCCCCAGCATTTT. The whole variable domain, remainder taken from reference TRBV19 and TRBJ1-5, is DGGITQSPKYLFRKEGQNVTLSCEQNLNHDAMYWYRQDPGQGLRLIYYSQIVNDFQKGDIAEGYSVSREKKESFPLTVTSAQKNPTAFYLCASSIDRYRGLSNQPQHFGDGTRLSIL.

V and J are TRBV5-6 and TRBJ1-4, with D tentatively TRBD1 (5 bases). The germline CDR1 and CDR2 sequences are SGHDT and YYEEEE. The CDR3 has 14 amino acids. The germline V and J ends were trimmed by 0 bases and 13 bases, with 16 bases remaining between them. CDR3 nucleotide sequence: TGTGCCAGCAGCTTGGGACAGCCAGGCGTCGGACTGTTTTTT. It specifies CASSLGQPGVGLFF.

The chain joins TRBV19 to TRBJ2-5; 7 positions agree with TRBD1. Looked up from germline, CDR1 is LNHDA and CDR2 is SQIVND (reference sequence). With 0 bases clipped from V and 4 bases from J, the junction kept 5 bases outside the gene matches. The CDR3 runs to 15 residues. CDR3 protein: CASSIDQGVTETQYF. Written as DNA, the CDR3 is TGTGCCAGTAGTATAGATCAGGGGGTAACAGAGACCCAGTACTTC.

The chain recombines TRBV7-3 with TRBJ2-1, with 8 bases identical to TRBD1. The V and J ends lost 5 bases and 3 bases, in that order; junction bases with no gene match: 6. Germline assignment: CDR1 SGHTA and CDR2 FQGTGA. The CDR3 extends over 15 amino acids. This CDR3 reads CASSPQGAVYNEQFF. CDR3 sequence (DNA): TGTGCCAGCAGCCCCCAGGGGGCTGTCTACAATGAGCAGTTCTTC.

The count of this clone is one. V and J are TRBV5-6 and TRBJ2-5; 8 bases map to TRBD1. V gave up 4 bases and J gave up 3 bases; unmatched junction bases: 8. CDR1 SGHDT and CDR2 YYEEEE come from the germline V gene. This CDR3 comprises 15 residues. The CDR3 DNA sequence: TGTGCCAGCAGCGTCGCTAGGACAGGGAAAGAGACCCAGTACTTC. Translating gives CASSVARTGKETQYF.

This chain uses TRBV10-3 with TRBJ1-5, with D tentatively TRBD1 (6 bases). Germline V gives CDR1 ENHRY, CDR2 SYGVKD. Trimming stripped 5 bases from V and 0 bases from J, with 8 bases between. This CDR3 has 14 amino acids. CDR3 sequence: CAISQQGSNQPQHF. For the CDR3, the DNA is TGTGCCATCAGTCAACAGGGTAGCAATCAGCCCCAGCATTTT.

The rearrangement uses TRBV30 and TRBJ2-7; D might be TRBD1 (6 bases). This CDR3 is 14 amino acids long. Germline CDR1 is GTSNPN and CDR2 is SVGIG (reference sequence). Trimming took off 3 bases at V and 0 bases at J, with 12 bases between the two ends. The DNA for the CDR3 is TGTGCCTGGAGGGGGCAGGGGAGCTCCTACGAGCAGTACTTC. Its translation: CAWRGQGSSYEQYF. Full variable domain (missing parts from reference TRBV30 and TRBJ2-7): SQTIHQWPATLVQPVGSPLSLECTVEGTSNPNLYWYRQAAGRGLQLLFYSVGIGQISSEVPQNLSASRPQDRQFILSSKKLLLSDSGFYLCAWRGQGSSYEQYFGPGTRLTVT.

J is TRBJ1-1 and V is TRBV30; D unclear. The CDR3 is 14 amino acids. Trimming cost V 1 base and J 0 bases, with 9 bases left between them. The germline CDR1 and CDR2 sequences are GTSNPN and SVGIG (reference sequence). CDR3 sequence (DNA): TGTGCCTGGAGTGGACATACTTTGAACACTGAAGCTTTCTTT. As protein: CAWSGHTLNTEAFF.

The rearrangement joins TRBV5-1 to TRBJ2-2, with D perhaps matching TRBD1 (5 bases). In germline, CDR1 is SGHRS, CDR2 YFSETQ. This CDR3 comprises 14 residues. The V and J ends lost 3 bases and 3 bases respectively, with 9 bases between them. The CDR3 sequence: CASSYSRDTGELFF. The CDR3 nucleotides are TGCGCCAGCAGCTATAGCAGGGACACCGGGGAGCTGTTTTTT.

This sequence joins TRBV2 and TRBJ1-4; 7 bases are shared with TRBD1. CDR1 and CDR2 (germline): SNHLY, FYNNEI. The V segment lost 0 bases and the J segment 8 bases; nucleotides outside the gene matches: 9. The CDR3 is 16 amino acids. The CDR3 DNA reads TGTGCCAGCAGTGAAGCGGGAGATGGGGACAGCGAAAAACTGTTTTTT. It translates to CASSEAGDGDSEKLFF.

This sequence joins TRBV9 and TRBJ1-6; no firm D call. CDR3 length: 13 amino acids. Germline V gives CDR1 SGDLS, CDR2 YYNGEE. Trimming shortened V by 0 bases and J by 8 bases, and 6 bases separated the two germline ends. The CDR3 DNA reads as TGTGCCAGCAGCGTAGCTACAGATTCACCCCTCCACTTT. Translating gives CASSVATDSPLHF.

This clone came up once. This chain links TRBV28 with TRBJ2-7; tentatively, D is TRBD1 (6 bases). V lost 6 bases and J 3 bases, leaving 15 bases between the germline ends. The CDR3 loop spans 14 amino acids. Per germline, CDR1 MDHEN and CDR2 SYDVKM. As DNA, the CDR3 is TGTGCCAGCAGCGCAGCTGACAGGAACTACGAGCAGTACTTC. Amino acid sequence: CASSAADRNYEQYF.

CDR3 loop: CASSLIPSSMNTEAFF. In DNA form, the CDR3 reads TGTGCCAGCAGTTTAATCCCCTCCTCCATGAACACTGAAGCTTTCTTT. This chain connects TRBV27 to TRBJ1-1; no firm D call. The CDR3 runs to 16 residues. V lost 2 bases, J lost 0 bases, and 13 bases lay in between. The germline CDR1 and CDR2 sequences are MNHEY and SMNVEV (reference sequence).

The genes are TRBV30 and TRBJ1-6; D call uncertain. The CDR3 contains 15 residues. Trimming removed 0 bases at V and 0 bases at J, with 6 bases between. In germline, CDR1 is GTSNPN, CDR2 SVGIG (reference sequence). DNA of the CDR3: TGTGCCTGGAGTGTTAGGAGCTCCTATAATTCACCCCTCCACTTT. Translating it yields CAWSVRSSYNSPLHF.

The chain recombines TRBV2 with TRBJ1-2; D is unresolved. CDR1 is SNHLY, CDR2 FYNNEI, per germline. The ends were cut back, 4 bases at V and 3 bases at J, with 9 bases in the middle. CDR3 length equals 13 residues. This CDR3 reads CASSGDLYYGYTF. The CDR3 nucleotides are TGTGCCAGCAGTGGCGACCTTTACTATGGCTACACCTTC.

CDR3 region: CASTELPGQPLDQPQHF. CDR3 coding DNA: TGTGCCAGCACCGAGCTTCCGGGGCAACCGTTGGATCAGCCCCAGCATTTT. The chain recombines TRBV2 with TRBJ1-5, with a tentative D call TRBD1 (5 bases). The CDR3 contains 17 residues. Trimming stripped 7 bases from V and 5 bases from J, with 24 bases between. The germline CDR1 and CDR2 sequences are SNHLY and FYNNEI.